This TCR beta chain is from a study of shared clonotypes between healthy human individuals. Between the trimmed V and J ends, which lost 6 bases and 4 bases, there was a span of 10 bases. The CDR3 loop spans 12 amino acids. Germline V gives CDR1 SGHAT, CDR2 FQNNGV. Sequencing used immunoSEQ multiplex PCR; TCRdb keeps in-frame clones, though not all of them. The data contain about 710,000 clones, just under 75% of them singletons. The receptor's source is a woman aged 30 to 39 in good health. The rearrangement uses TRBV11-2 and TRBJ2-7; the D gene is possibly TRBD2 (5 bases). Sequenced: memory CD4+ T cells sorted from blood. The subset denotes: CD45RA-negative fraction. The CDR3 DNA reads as TGTGCCAGCAGTACAAGGAGGTACGAGCAGTACTTC. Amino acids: CASSTRRYEQYF. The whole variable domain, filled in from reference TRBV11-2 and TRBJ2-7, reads EAGVAQSPRYKIIEKRQSVAFWCNPISGHATLYWYQQILGQGPKLLIQFQNNGVVDDSQLPKDRFSAERLKGVDSTLKIQPAKLEDSAVYLCASSTRRYEQYFGPGTRLTVT.